Given below is one T cell receptor (beta chain) in context. The data belong to a study of T-cell memory formation after mild COVID-19. TCRdb reprocessed the 5' RACE reads via MiXCR and lists one record per CDR3 protein. The table includes about 420,000 distinct CDR3 sequences, 23% detected once. The CDR3 has 12 residues. V was pared by 1 base and J by 11 bases, with 12 bases between. Germline CDR1 LGHDT, CDR2 YNNKEL (reference sequence). Specimen: PBMCs or a T cell subset sorted from them (not recorded which). This chain joins TRBV3-1 and TRBJ2-7, with D possibly called TRBD1 or TRBD2 (6 bases each). The sequence was collected from an adult woman who had mild COVID-19 (a few samples of this study predate the infection). Cell type and time point are not known. This CDR3 reads CASSQVRGGKYF. The CDR3 DNA is TGTGCCAGCAGCCAAGTTCGAGGGGGGAAGTACTTC.